This TCR beta chain derives from a study of identical twins. Germline loops: CDR1 DFQATT, CDR2 SNEGSKA (reference sequence). CDR3 size: 11 residues. In this sample, this clonotype turned up once. What it binds is unknown. A read error may explain this, as a much larger clone is one base away. The study, taken as a whole, reports: Models predicted too little out-of-frame TCR alpha sharing in monozygotic twins. Possibly, invariant MAIT and iNKT cells partly confounded zero-insertion analyses. Insertions were fewer in abundant cord blood beta clonotypes, whereas memory repertoires showed none of this pattern.

Unique molecular identifiers were in the cDNA, with template-switch universal primer binding. One entry per CDR3 protein results from TCRdb running MiXCR on the 5' RACE reads. The sample lists 220,000 or so distinct CDR3 sequences; roughly 7% were seen once. This sample also belongs to another study, concerning yellow fever vaccine responses in identical twins.

The TCR originated in a woman aged 18-35 years in good health. The sequenced material came from memory (CD45RO+) T cells sorted from blood. The rearrangement links TRBV20-1 to TRBJ2-1; D unclear. In nucleotides, the CDR3 is TGCATCGTCACAAACACCAATGAGCAGCTCTTC. Its protein is CIVTNTNEQLF.